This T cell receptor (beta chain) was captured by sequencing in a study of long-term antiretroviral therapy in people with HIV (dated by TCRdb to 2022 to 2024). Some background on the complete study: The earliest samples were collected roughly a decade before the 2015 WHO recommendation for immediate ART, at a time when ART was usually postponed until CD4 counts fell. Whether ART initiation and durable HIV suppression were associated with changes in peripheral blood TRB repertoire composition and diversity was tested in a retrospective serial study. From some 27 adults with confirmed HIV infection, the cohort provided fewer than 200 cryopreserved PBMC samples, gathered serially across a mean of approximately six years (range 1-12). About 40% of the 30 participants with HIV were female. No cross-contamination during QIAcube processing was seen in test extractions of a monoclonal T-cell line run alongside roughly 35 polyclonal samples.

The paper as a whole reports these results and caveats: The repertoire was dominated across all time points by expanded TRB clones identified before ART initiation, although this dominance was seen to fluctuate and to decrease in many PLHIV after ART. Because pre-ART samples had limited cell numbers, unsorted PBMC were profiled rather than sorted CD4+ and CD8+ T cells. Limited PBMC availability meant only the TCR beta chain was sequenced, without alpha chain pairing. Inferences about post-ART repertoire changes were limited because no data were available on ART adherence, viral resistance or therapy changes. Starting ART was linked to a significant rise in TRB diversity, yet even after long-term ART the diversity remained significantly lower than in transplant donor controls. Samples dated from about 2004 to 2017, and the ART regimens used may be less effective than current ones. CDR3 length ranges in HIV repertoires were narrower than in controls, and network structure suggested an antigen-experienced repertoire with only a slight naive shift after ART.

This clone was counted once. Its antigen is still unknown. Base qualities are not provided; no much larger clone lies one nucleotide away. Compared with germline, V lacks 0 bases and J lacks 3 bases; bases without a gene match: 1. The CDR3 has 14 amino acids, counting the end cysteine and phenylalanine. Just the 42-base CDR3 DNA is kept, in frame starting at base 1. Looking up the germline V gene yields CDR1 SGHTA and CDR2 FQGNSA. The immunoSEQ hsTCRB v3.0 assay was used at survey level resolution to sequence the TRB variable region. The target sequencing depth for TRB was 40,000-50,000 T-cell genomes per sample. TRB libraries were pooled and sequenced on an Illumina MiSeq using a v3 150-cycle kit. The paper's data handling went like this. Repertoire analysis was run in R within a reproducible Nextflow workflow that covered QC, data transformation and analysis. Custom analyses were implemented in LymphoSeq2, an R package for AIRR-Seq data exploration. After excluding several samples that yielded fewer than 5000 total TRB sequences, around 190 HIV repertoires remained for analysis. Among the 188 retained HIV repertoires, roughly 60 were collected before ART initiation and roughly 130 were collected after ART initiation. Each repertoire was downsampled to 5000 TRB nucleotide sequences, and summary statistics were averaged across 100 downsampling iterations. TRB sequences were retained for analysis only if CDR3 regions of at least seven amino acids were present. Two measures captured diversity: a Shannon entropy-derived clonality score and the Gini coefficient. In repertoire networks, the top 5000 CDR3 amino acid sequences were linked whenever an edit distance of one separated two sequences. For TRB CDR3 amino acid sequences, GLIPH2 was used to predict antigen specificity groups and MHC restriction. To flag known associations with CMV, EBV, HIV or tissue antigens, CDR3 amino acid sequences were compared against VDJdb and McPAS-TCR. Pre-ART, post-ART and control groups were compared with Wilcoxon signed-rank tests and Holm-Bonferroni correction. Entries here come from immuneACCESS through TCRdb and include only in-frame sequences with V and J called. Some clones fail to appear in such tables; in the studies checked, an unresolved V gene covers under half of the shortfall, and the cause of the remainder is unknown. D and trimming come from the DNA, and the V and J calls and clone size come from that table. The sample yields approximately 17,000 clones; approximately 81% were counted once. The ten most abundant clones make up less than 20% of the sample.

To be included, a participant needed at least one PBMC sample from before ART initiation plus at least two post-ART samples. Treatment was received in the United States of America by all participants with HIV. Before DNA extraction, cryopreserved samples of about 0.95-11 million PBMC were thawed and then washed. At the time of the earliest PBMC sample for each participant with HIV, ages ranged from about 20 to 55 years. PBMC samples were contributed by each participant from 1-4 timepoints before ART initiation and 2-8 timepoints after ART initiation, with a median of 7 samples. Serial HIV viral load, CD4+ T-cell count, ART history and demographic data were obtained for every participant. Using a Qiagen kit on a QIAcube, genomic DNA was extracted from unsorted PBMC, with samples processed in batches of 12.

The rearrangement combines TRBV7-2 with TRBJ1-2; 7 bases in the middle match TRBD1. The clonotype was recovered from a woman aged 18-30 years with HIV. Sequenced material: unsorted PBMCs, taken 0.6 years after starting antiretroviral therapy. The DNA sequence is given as TGTGCCAGCAGCTTAGCCAGGGGGGACTATGGCTACACCTTC. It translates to CASSLARGDYGYTF. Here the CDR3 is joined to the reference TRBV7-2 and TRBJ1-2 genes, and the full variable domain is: GAGVSQSPSNKVTEKGKDVELRCDPISGHTALYWYRQSLGQGLEFLIYFQGNSAPDKSGLPSDRFSAERTGGSVSTLTIQRTQQEDSAVYLCASSLARGDYGYTFGSGTRLTVV.